A selection of T cell receptor beta chains follows, all from one sample in a study of a mutant IDH1 vaccine in newly diagnosed glioma. Clones were sequenced by immunoSEQ multiplex PCR, and TCRdb holds only the in-frame ones, with some missing. Of fewer than 85,000 clones in the sample, roughly four fifths were seen once. Their antigen targets remain unknown. The starting material was PBMCs, obtained from a glioma patient whose treatment included an IDH1 peptide vaccine. These receptors all come from a man between 35 and 55 years old with glioma. Both conserved end residues are part of each CDR3. Fields, in order: CDR3 DNA, CDR3 protein, D gene, V gene, J gene, clone size. The D gene is left open where the match is weak. Not all rows give a size; the values are once, few, many and, for expanded clones, a class.

TGTGCCAGCCGCGGCAGGGGGCCTGGAAACACCATATATTTT,CASRGRGPGNTIYF,NA,TRBV21-1,TRBJ1-3,NA
TGTGCCAGCAGCTTTCCATCTGGGGCCAACGTCCTGACTTTC,CASSFPSGANVLTF,NA,TRBV5-4,TRBJ2-6,NA
TGTGCCAGTAGTATGGGCGGGACTAGTCTCTACGAGCAGTACTTC,CASSMGGTSLYEQYF,TRBD2,TRBV19,TRBJ2-7,NA
TGTGCCAGTAGTATAGTGGTGGGAGGATACACTGAAGCTTTCTTT,CASSIVVGGYTEAFF,NA,TRBV19,TRBJ1-1,few
TGTGCCAGTAGTATTCTGCCGGTCGCGAACACCGGGGAGCTGTTTTTT,CASSILPVANTGELFF,NA,TRBV19,TRBJ2-2,NA
TGTGCCAGCATCGAGAAGTGGGGGGGCATCACCTCCTACGAGCAGTACTTC,CASIEKWGGITSYEQYF,NA,TRBV7-8,TRBJ2-7,once
TGTGCCAGCAGCTTGGGGGGCGGCCGAGTCTACGAGCAGTACTTC,CASSLGGGRVYEQYF,NA,TRBV11-2,TRBJ2-7,NA
TGTGCCAGTAGTTTCGGGACTAGCGGGAGCGATGAGCAGTTCTTC,CASSFGTSGSDEQFF,TRBD2,TRBV19,TRBJ2-1,NA
TGCGCCAGCAGCCGCGGACCCCCCCTAGCCAAAAACATTCAGTACTTC,CASSRGPPLAKNIQYF,NA,TRBV4-3,TRBJ2-4,NA
TGTGCCAGCAGCTTAGCCCGGATAGTTAGCACAGATACGCAGTATTTT,CASSLARIVSTDTQYF,NA,TRBV7-9,TRBJ2-3,NA
TGTGCCACCAGCATAGACAGGGGATTCGAGCAGTACTTC,CATSIDRGFEQYF,TRBD1,TRBV15,TRBJ2-7,NA
TGTGCCAGCAGTTACCCCGTTGGGGGTATGGAGACCCAGTACTTC,CASSYPVGGMETQYF,NA,TRBV6-6,TRBJ2-5,NA
TGTGCCAGCAGCCCGTCAACTACAGTACCCTATGGCTACACCTTC,CASSPSTTVPYGYTF,NA,TRBV7-2,TRBJ1-2,NA
TGTGCCAGCAGCTCGGGACTAGACTACGAGCAGTACTTC,CASSSGLDYEQYF,TRBD2,TRBV7-9,TRBJ2-7,NA
TGTGCCAGCTCACCACGGACAGGAGAGAACACTGAAGCTTTCTTT,CASSPRTGENTEAFF,TRBD1,TRBV18,TRBJ1-1,NA
TGTGCCAGTAAGGGGGGGACTCACACCGGGGAGCTGTTTTTT,CASKGGTHTGELFF,NA,TRBV19,TRBJ2-2,NA
TGTGCCAGCAGCCTCGGTGAGACCCAGTACTTC,CASSLGETQYF,NA,TRBV14,TRBJ2-5,NA
TGTGCCAGCATCCCAAAGGGGACAGATACGCAGTATTTT,CASIPKGTDTQYF,NA,TRBV5-6,TRBJ2-3,NA
TGCGCCAGCAGCGAGACCCTAGGGCAAGAGACCCAGTACTTC,CASSETLGQETQYF,NA,TRBV5-1,TRBJ2-5,NA
TGTGCCAGCAGCTTAGTATCTGGAACCTACGAGCAGTACTTC,CASSLVSGTYEQYF,NA,TRBV11-2,TRBJ2-7,NA
TGCGCCAGCAGCCAAGAGTGGACAGGGGAATGGGAGCAGTACTTC,CASSQEWTGEWEQYF,TRBD1,TRBV4-3,TRBJ2-5,NA
TGTGCCAGCAGCTTAGTCCAGGGAACAGGGTATGGCTACACCTTC,CASSLVQGTGYGYTF,NA,TRBV7-8,TRBJ1-2,NA
TGTGCCAGCAGCGTAGACGGAGAACCCTACGAGCAGTACTTC,CASSVDGEPYEQYF,NA,TRBV9,TRBJ2-7,NA
TGCGCCAGCAGCCAAGAAGGTGGCCTCACAGATACGCAGTATTTT,CASSQEGGLTDTQYF,NA,TRBV4-3,TRBJ2-3,NA
TGTGCCAGTAGTCCTCCGGGACAGAAAGTTGGCTACACCTTC,CASSPPGQKVGYTF,TRBD1,TRBV19,TRBJ1-2,NA
TGTGCCAGCAGTGGGACTAGCGGGGGTAGGTCCTACGAGCAGTACTTC,CASSGTSGGRSYEQYF,TRBD2,TRBV6-6,TRBJ2-7,NA
TGTGCAAGTCGCCCAACCACTGGCGGGCGTTACAATGAGCAGTTCTTC,CASRPTTGGRYNEQFF,NA,TRBV12-2,TRBJ2-1,NA
TGTGCCAGCAGCTTAGACGCACGGTACAATGAGCAGTTCTTC,CASSLDARYNEQFF,NA,TRBV7-8,TRBJ2-1,NA
TGTGCCACCAGCAGAGGAAAACGGGACTCATACGAGCAGTACTTC,CATSRGKRDSYEQYF,NA,TRBV15,TRBJ2-7,once
TGTGCCAGCAGCTTAGCGTGGGCCGGACAAGAGACCCAGTACTTC,CASSLAWAGQETQYF,NA,TRBV11-2,TRBJ2-5,NA
TGTGCCAGCAGTTCTCCGGGACAGAATATTTACGAGCAGTACTTC,CASSSPGQNIYEQYF,TRBD1,TRBV2,TRBJ2-7,once
TGCGCCAGCAGCCAAGATTGGGGTCGCAATCAGCCCCAGCATTTT,CASSQDWGRNQPQHF,NA,TRBV4-3,TRBJ1-5,NA
TGCGCCAGCAGCTCTGGAAGTGTACGGCTATCGAACACTGAAGCTTTCTTT,CASSSGSVRLSNTEAFF,NA,TRBV5-1,TRBJ1-1,NA
TGCGCCAGCAGCAACCGGGACAGTCGCACAGATACGCAGTATTTT,CASSNRDSRTDTQYF,TRBD1,TRBV5-1,TRBJ2-3,NA
TGTGCCAGCAGTGATAGGGACAGGGTTTACGAGCAGTACTTC,CASSDRDRVYEQYF,TRBD1,TRBV6-1,TRBJ2-7,NA
TGTGCCAGCAGTGAGGACAGGGGGCCGACAGATACGCAGTATTTT,CASSEDRGPTDTQYF,TRBD1,TRBV2,TRBJ2-3,NA
TGTGCCAGCAGCTTTGGGGCCCTGGGAGGGGACTATGGCTACACCTTC,CASSFGALGGDYGYTF,NA,TRBV5-6,TRBJ1-2,NA
TGTGCCAGCAGCCCCGGGGGGGATGAGCAGTTCTTC,CASSPGGDEQFF,TRBD2,TRBV7-2,TRBJ2-1,NA
TGTGCCAGCTCCCTCGACAGGGCGCTCTACGAGCAGTACTTC,CASSLDRALYEQYF,TRBD1,TRBV18,TRBJ2-7,NA
TGCAGTGCTAGAGATCCCCCAGAGCAGTACTTC,CSARDPPEQYF,NA,TRBV20-1,TRBJ2-7,NA
TGTGCCAGCAGTTACACAGGGGCGGACACTGAAGCTTTCTTT,CASSYTGADTEAFF,TRBD1,TRBV6-5,TRBJ1-1,few